The clone carrying this TCR beta chain was seen a few times. Without the conserved terminal phenylalanine or tryptophan, this CDR3 likely stems from a read error. Construction of TCR beta libraries relied on iRepertoire HTBI primers and on Arm-PCR targeting CDR3 regions. Authors' analysis steps: Across the samples, identification revealed approximately 66 TRBV and around 14 TRBJ segments. MiXCR, applied by TCRdb to the multiplex PCR reads, yields one record per CDR3 protein. The V and J calls were not made by the authors but by TCRdb's processing. The repertoire holds some 490,000 distinct CDR3 sequences, with around 13% as singletons. CDR3 size: 15 residues. Germline values: CDR1 MDHEN, CDR2 SYDVKM. Trimming left V 7 bases short and J 2 bases short, with 12 bases between. This specimen belongs to a study of regulatory T cells in long-lasting Graves disease. Stated time point: newly diagnosed GD, antithyroid drugs for less than 3 months. Preparation of the TCR library used RNA extracted from PBMCs.

The same sample was also studied in work on T cells in Graves' hyperthyroidism and ophthalmopathy.

The sample in question was peripheral blood mononuclear cells (PBMCs), obtained at new diagnosis, from a patient treated with antithyroid drugs. V usage is TRBV28 and J usage is TRBJ2-6, with D possibly called TRBD1 or TRBD2 (6 bases each). The source is a woman in her 30s with Graves disease. The DNA of the CDR3 is TGTGCCAGCATGGGGGGCGATACTGGGGCCAACGTCCTGACTTCC. As protein: CASMGGDTGANVLTS.